The TCR beta chain under discussion was sequenced for a study of OX40 agonist ivuxolimab in advanced cancers. Study as a whole: In this trial design, patients received ivuxolimab intravenously at 0.01 to 10 mg/kg every 2 weeks. From about 20 to 79 years was the age range, with a mean of around 54 years, and over 80% were male. Study observations and caveats: The specificity for antigen of the expanded peripheral T cells was not determined.

J lost 4 bases, V lost 6 bases, and 7 bases had no gene match. CDR1 is MNHEY and CDR2 is SMNVEV in the germline V gene (reference sequence). The CDR3 contains 14 residues. For this clone: What it recognizes is unknown.

TCRdb keeps only in-frame clones here, not all; method: immunoSEQ multiplex PCR. There are fewer than 85,000 clones in the sample; around 82% occur only once, and approximately 5% lies in the top ten. The sample in question was CD4+ or CD8+ T cells sorted from blood, obtained in a trial of the OX40 agonist ivuxolimab. V usage is TRBV27 and J usage is TRBJ2-7; 9 nucleotides align to TRBD1. The clonotype originates from an adult with an advanced solid tumor such as melanoma, head and neck, liver or kidney cancer. This CDR3 reads CASSRMTGGYEQYF. CDR3 nucleotide sequence: TGTGCCAGCAGCCGGATGACAGGGGGTTACGAGCAGTACTTC.